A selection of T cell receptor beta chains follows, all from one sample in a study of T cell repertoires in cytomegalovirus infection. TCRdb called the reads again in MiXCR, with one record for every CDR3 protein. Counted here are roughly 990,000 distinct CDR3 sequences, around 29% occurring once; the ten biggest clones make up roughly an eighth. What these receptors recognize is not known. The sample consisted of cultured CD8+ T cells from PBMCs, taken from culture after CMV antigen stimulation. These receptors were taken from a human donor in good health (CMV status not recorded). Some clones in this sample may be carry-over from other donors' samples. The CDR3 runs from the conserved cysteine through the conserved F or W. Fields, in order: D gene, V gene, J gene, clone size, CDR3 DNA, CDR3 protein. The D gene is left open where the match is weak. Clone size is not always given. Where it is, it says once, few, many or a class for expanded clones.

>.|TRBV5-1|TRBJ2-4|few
TGCGCCAGCAAAGGCGACTTAGCCAAAAACATTCAGTACTTC
CASKGDLAKNIQYF
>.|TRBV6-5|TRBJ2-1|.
TGTGCCAGCAGTTACGGAGGGGGCGCCGAGAATGAGCAGTTCTTC
CASSYGGGAENEQFF
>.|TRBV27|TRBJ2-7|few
TGTGCCAGCAGTTTGACCCAGGGCTACGAGCAGTACTTC
CASSLTQGYEQYF
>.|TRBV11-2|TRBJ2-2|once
TGTGCCAGCAGCTTAGATCTTAGGGGGGGCACCGGGGAGCTGTTTTTT
CASSLDLRGGTGELFF
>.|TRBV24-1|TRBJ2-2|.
TGTGCCACCAGTGATTTGAAGGGGACCCCGAAAAGGGGCACCGGGGAGCTGTTTTTT
CATSDLKGTPKRGTGELFF
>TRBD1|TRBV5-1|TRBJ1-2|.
TGCGCCAGCAGCCTCCACGGGACAGGGGGCAGTGACTATGGCTACACCTTC
CASSLHGTGGSDYGYTF
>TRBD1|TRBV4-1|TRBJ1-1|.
TGCGCCAGCAGCCAAGAGGGCCAGGGGGAGATGGGGAGCACTGAAGCTTTCTTT
CASSQEGQGEMGSTEAFF
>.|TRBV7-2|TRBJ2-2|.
TGTGCCAGCAGCTTGAACAGGGTAGACGCGAACACCGGGGAGCTGTTTTTT
CASSLNRVDANTGELFF
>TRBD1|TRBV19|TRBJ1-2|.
TGTGCCAGTAGTTGGACAGGGGATGACTATGGCTACACCTTC
CASSWTGDDYGYTF
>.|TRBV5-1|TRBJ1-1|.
TGCGCCAGCAACTCGTACAGGGATCTGAACACTGAAGCTTTCTTT
CASNSYRDLNTEAFF
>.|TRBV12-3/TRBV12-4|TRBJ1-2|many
TGTGCCAGCAGCAACCCCTTGGAAGGGTTGGGCTACACCTTC
CASSNPLEGLGYTF
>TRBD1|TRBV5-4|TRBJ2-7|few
TGTGCCAGCAGCTGGTTCCAAGGACAGGGAATCCCCGAGCAGTACTTC
CASSWFQGQGIPEQYF
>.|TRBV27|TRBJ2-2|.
TGTGCCAGCAGTTTCACGCAGATTACCGGGGAGCTGTTTTTT
CASSFTQITGELFF
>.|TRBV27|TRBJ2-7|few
TGTGCCAGCAGTTTATTTCTCTCCTACGAGCAGTACTTC
CASSLFLSYEQYF
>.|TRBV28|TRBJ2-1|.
TGTGCCACCCTGAGTCTCGGGGACCCCTTTACAAATGAGCAGTTCTTC
CATLSLGDPFTNEQFF
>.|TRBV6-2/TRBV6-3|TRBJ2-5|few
TGTGCCAGCAGTGGAATGGACAGTCAAGAGACCCAGTACTTC
CASSGMDSQETQYF
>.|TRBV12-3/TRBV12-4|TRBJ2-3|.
TGTGCCACCTCAGTGGTTACTAGCACAGATACGCAGTATTTT
CATSVVTSTDTQYF
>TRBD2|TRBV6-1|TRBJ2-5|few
TGTGCCAGCAGTGAAGCGACGGGCGGGGGGCCACGGACCCAGTACTTC
CASSEATGGGPRTQYF
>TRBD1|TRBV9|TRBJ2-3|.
TGTGCCAGTAGCCCAGGGACAGGGAGCGCGTATACGCAGTATTTT
CASSPGTGSAYTQYF
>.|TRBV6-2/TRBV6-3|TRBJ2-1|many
TGTGCCAGCAGTTACTCGAACCGTCTCCCCAGGGTAAACAATGAGCAGTTCTTC
CASSYSNRLPRVNNEQFF
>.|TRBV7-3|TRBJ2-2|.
TGTGCCAGCAGCTTAGGCTTCCTGAAGAACACCAGGGAGCTGTTTTTT
CASSLGFLKNTRELFF
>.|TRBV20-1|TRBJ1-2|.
TGCAGTGCTGATCACATGTACAGTGGCAACACCTTC
CSADHMYSGNTF
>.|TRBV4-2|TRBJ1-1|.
TGTGCCAGCAGTGCCGGGGGGGGGGTAGTCACTGAAGCTTTCTTT
CASSAGGGVVTEAFF
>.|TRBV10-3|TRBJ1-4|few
TGTGCCATCAGTGGCGGAGGGGCGTTCGAAAAACTGTTTTTT
CAISGGGAFEKLFF
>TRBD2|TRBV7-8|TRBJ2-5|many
TGTGCCAGCAGCGTTGTGGGACTAGCTTGGGAGACCCAGTACTTC
CASSVVGLAWETQYF
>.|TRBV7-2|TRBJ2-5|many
TGTGCCAGCAGCAGAGGCCGGGCAGGCGGGGAGACCCAGTACTTC
CASSRGRAGGETQYF
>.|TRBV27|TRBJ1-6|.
TGTGCCAGCAGTGAGACAAAGAATAATTCACCCCTCCACTTT
CASSETKNNSPLHF
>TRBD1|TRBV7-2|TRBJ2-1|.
TGTGCCAGCAGCCCGGACAGGGGGATAGAGCAGTTCTTC
CASSPDRGIEQFF
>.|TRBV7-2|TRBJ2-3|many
TGTGCCAGCACGGATTCAAATGTTCTTAGCACAGATACGCAGTATTTT
CASTDSNVLSTDTQYF
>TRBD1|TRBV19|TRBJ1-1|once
TGTGCCAGTAGTATAGGAAGGGGGCGCTTTACTGAAGCTTTCTTT
CASSIGRGRFTEAFF
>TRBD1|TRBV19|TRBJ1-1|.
TGTGCCAGTAGTCGAAACCTGGCGGACAGGGCTCCTCTGAGTTTT
CASSRNLADRAPLSF
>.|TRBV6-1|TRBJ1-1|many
TGTGCCAGCTACGCCTTGGGGTGGGGACCCAACACTGAAGCTTTCTTT
CASYALGWGPNTEAFF
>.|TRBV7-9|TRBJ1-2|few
TGTGCCAGCAGTTTCGTCCGGGGGCATGGCTACACCTTC
CASSFVRGHGYTF
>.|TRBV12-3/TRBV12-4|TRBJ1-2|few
TGTGCCAGCAGTATCGGGCGGGGAGGCTACACCTTC
CASSIGRGGYTF
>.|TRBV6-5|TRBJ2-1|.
TGTGCCAGCAGTTACCGGGACCGTCCCCATGATGAGCAGTTCTTC
CASSYRDRPHDEQFF
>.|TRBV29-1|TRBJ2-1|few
TGCAGCGTTGTAGCGTCGTACAATGAGCAGTTCTTC
CSVVASYNEQFF
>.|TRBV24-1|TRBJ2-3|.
TGTGCCACCAGTGCCGGGCAGGACCTTGGGACAGATACGCAGTATTTT
CATSAGQDLGTDTQYF
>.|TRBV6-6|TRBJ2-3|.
TGTGCCAGCAGTCCCCTCCCCTTGGGACTCACAGATACGCAGTATTTT
CASSPLPLGLTDTQYF
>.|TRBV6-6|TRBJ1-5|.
TGTGTCAGCAGTCCTGACAGAAACAATCAGCCCCAGCATTTT
CVSSPDRNNQPQHF
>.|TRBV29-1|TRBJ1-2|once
TGCAGCGTCATCGACGGGATGGACTATGGCTACACCTTC
CSVIDGMDYGYTF
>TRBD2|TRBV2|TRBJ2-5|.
TGTGCCAGCAGTGGACTAGCGGGGAATGGAGAGACCCAGTACTTC
CASSGLAGNGETQYF
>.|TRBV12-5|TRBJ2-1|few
TGTGCTAGTGGTTCTACCGGGACCCGCTCCTACAATGAGCAGTTCTTC
CASGSTGTRSYNEQFF
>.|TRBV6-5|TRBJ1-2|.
TGTGCCAGCAGTTACAACCTTCGAGGGGGCTACACCTTC
CASSYNLRGGYTF
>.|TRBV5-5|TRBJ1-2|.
TGTGCCAGCAGCGAGGGAGTACAGGGAAGAGGTGGCTACACCTTC
CASSEGVQGRGGYTF
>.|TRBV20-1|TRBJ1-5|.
TGCAGTGCTACAGACGTGGATAGCAATCAGCCCCAGCATTTT
CSATDVDSNQPQHF
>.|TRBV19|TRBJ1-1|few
TGTGCCAGTACGGACAGCCCGTTATGGTACATGAACACTGAAGCTTTCTTT
CASTDSPLWYMNTEAFF
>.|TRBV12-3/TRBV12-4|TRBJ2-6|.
TGTGCCAGCAGTTATCCAGTAAACTACTCTGGGGCCAACGTCCTGACTTTC
CASSYPVNYSGANVLTF
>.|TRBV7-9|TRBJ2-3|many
TGTGCCAGCAGCTACCACCCAGATACGCAGTATTTT
CASSYHPDTQYF